This T cell receptor beta chain was sequenced for a study of a mutant IDH1 vaccine in newly diagnosed glioma. The protocol was immunoSEQ multiplex PCR, while the TCRdb copy is restricted to in-frame clones and leaves out a portion. The sample records over 75,000 clones, around 90% being singletons. V gave up 3 bases and J gave up 12 bases; unmatched junction bases: 5. The CDR3 sequence is 13 residues long. Germline V gene lookup returns CDR1 MNHEY and CDR2 SMNVEV (reference sequence). This sample's time point: baseline, week 1 (first vaccination visit). Treatment noted: pre-vaccination baseline after standard-of-care therapy. Donors' newly diagnosed IDH1-mutant WHO grade 3 or 4 astrocytomas lacked nuclear ATRX.

This sequence originates from a woman between 45 and 65 years old with glioma. Sequenced material: PBMCs, taken from a glioma patient treated with radiotherapy, temozolomide or both. The chain couples TRBV27 to TRBJ2-7, with TRBD2 identical over 13 bases. DNA for the CDR3: TGTGCCAGCAGTTTTGGGACTAGCGGGACATGGTACTTC. This translates into CASSFGTSGTWYF.